This T cell receptor (beta chain) was sequenced in a study of OX40 agonist ivuxolimab in advanced cancers. The repertoire was sequenced with immunoSEQ multiplex PCR; TCRdb's copy has only in-frame clones and lacks some. Here the sample spans roughly 83,000 clones, roughly 89% being singletons. Trimming took off 0 bases at V and 1 base at J, with 5 bases between the two ends. The V gene's germline CDR1 is SGHAT and CDR2 FQNNGV. The CDR3 loop spans 14 amino acids. The TCR was taken from an adult with an advanced solid tumor such as melanoma, head and neck, liver or kidney cancer. The rearrangement uses TRBV11-2 and TRBJ2-3; no clear D gene. The source was CD4+ or CD8+ T cells sorted from blood, collected in a trial of the OX40 agonist ivuxolimab. The CDR3 DNA reads as TGTGCCAGCAGCTTAGATCCGGGCACAGATACGCAGTATTTT. The encoded protein is CASSLDPGTDTQYF.